Presented here are 5 T cell receptor beta chains from one specimen sequenced in a study of control samples from healthy donors and cancer patients. Assay: immunoSEQ multiplex PCR; the TCRdb copy retains only in-frame clones and omits some. This repertoire shows about 97,000 clones, around 89% found once; its top ten account for approximately 8.3%. Sequenced: blood. These receptors were obtained from a young man in good health.

In this sample, this clone turned up a few times. The chain joins TRBV28 to TRBJ2-1; D remains unclear. This CDR3 contains 15 residues. CDR1 and CDR2 (germline): MDHEN, SYDVKM. The V end lost 5 bases, the J end lost 0 bases, and 11 bases lay between the germline ends. The CDR3 DNA reads TGTGCCAGCAGTCGAGCAGAAAGCTCCTACAATGAGCAGTTCTTC. Its translation is CASSRAESSYNEQFF.

This chain uses TRBV11-2 with TRBJ2-1; D gene uncertain. The V gene's germline CDR1 is SGHAT and CDR2 FQNNGV. The germline V and J ends were trimmed by 5 bases and 1 base, with 15 bases remaining between them. This CDR3 is 16 amino acids long. The CDR3 protein is CASSLGSGSSYNEQFF. The CDR3 nucleotides are TGTGCCAGCAGCCTCGGGTCCGGATCGTCCTACAATGAGCAGTTCTTC.

In its sample, this clone was seen once. This chain uses TRBV12-3 or TRBV12-4 with TRBJ1-1; D remains unclear. The CDR3 covers 13 residues. Trimming left V 3 bases short and J 5 bases short, with 10 bases between. Here the CDR3 reads CASSFISMTEAFF. The CDR3 nucleotides are TGTGCCAGCAGTTTTATTTCAATGACTGAAGCTTTCTTT.

The chain uses TRBV25-1 and TRBJ2-3; D possibly corresponds to TRBD1 (6 bases). CDR1 and CDR2 from the germline V gene are MGHDK and SYGVNS. The germline V and J ends were trimmed by 2 bases and 5 bases, with 11 bases remaining between them. The CDR3 is 14 amino acids. Here the CDR3 DNA reads TGTGCCAGCAGTGAACAGGGGCGGTTAGATACGCAGTATTTT. It encodes CASSEQGRLDTQYF.

The genes are TRBV9 and TRBJ2-1; D is tentatively TRBD1 or TRBD2 (5 bases each). CDR3 length equals 12 residues. V was pared by 4 bases and J by 10 bases, with 12 bases between. In germline, CDR1 is SGDLS, CDR2 YYNGEE. CDR3: CASSPRWGEQFF. The CDR3 DNA reads TGTGCCAGCAGCCCCCGATGGGGGGAGCAGTTCTTC.